This T cell receptor beta chain emerged from a study of Graves' ophthalmopathy and Graves' hyperthyroidism. Study-level points and caveats: Blood was where most expanded thyroid clonotypes above 0.001 frequency also turned up. Ophthalmopathy was separated from stable hyperthyroidism by a 13-signature model with over 85% sensitivity and over 75% specificity.

Amplified TCR beta CDR3 regions were obtained using RNA transcripts as template. HTBI primers primed a first-round RT-PCR, and a second-round multiplex PCR followed. TCRdb analysed the multiplex PCR reads with MiXCR anew, one entry per CDR3 protein. This table has 740,000 or so distinct CDR3 sequences, approximately 40% appearing once. The CDR3 is 14 amino acids. Germline CDR1 reads SGHVS; CDR2 reads FQNEAQ. The V end was cut by 4 bases, the J end by 2 bases, with 12 bases between. Ophthalmopathy donors' eye disease showed moderate-to-severe activity, CAS of at least 3, NOSPECS of at least 4 and duration under 3 months. A roughly 10 ml volume of fresh peripheral blood provided the PBMCs. In its sample, this clonotype was seen many times. Its antigen is currently unknown.

The chain combines TRBV7-8 with TRBJ2-7, with TRBD2 as a possible D gene (6 bases). Sequences were obtained from peripheral blood. The sequence came from an adult man with Graves' ophthalmopathy. CDR3 in DNA: TGTGCCAGCAGCTGGAGGGCCTCTCCCTACGAGCAGTACTTC. Its translation is CASSWRASPYEQYF.